The sequence of this T cell receptor beta chain was determined in a study of blood T cell repertoires in COVID-19. Study background: COVID-19 samples, acute and convalescent, were from the United States, Italy and Spain. From T cells, B-cell-depleted T cells, or PBMCs came the material, which was cDNA or gDNA.

V dropped 4 bases and J dropped 0 bases, with 16 bases sitting between them. Germline lookup yields CDR1 SGHNT and CDR2 YYREEE (reference sequence). This CDR3 is 16 amino acids long. As handled by the study authors: Estimated nucleated cell counts came from reference gene primer amplification. Assay used: immunoSEQ multiplex PCR; TCRdb lists only in-frame clones, some missing. V and J calls plus clone size are reproduced from that table; the DNA served to infer D and trimming. The sample yields 250,000 to 350,000 clones, 70% to 90% seen once. The chain has TRBV5-4 and TRBJ1-2; D possibly corresponds to TRBD1 (5 bases). The source of this sequence is a woman in her forties or fifties who had recovered from COVID-19. Sequencing input: peripheral blood. The CDR3 DNA reads TGTGCCAGCAGCCCCGTACGGCGGGACGCTAACTATGGCTACACCTTC. As protein: CASSPVRRDANYGYTF.